Described below is a single T cell receptor beta chain sequence and its context. These data are taken from a study of blood T cell repertoires in COVID-19. Study overall: Acute and convalescent COVID-19 samples came from the United States, Italy and Spain. Nucleic acid was either cDNA or gDNA, and it came from T cells, B-cell-depleted T cells, or PBMCs.

Authors' analysis steps: Amplification of reference gene primers provided the estimated nucleated cell counts. Clones were read by immunoSEQ multiplex PCR, and TCRdb kept only the in-frame ones, dropping some. The V and J calls and clone size were taken over from that table, and D and trimming were inferred from the DNA. The sample shows around 5,500 clones, about 90% of them seen only once. The V segment lost 3 bases and the J segment 2 bases; nucleotides outside the gene matches: 6. The germline CDR1 and CDR2 sequences are MGHDK and SYGVNS. CDR3 length: 16 amino acids. Sequencing input: peripheral blood. The chain couples TRBV25-1 to TRBJ2-1; 8 positions agree with TRBD2. This TCR was sampled from a human donor in a cohort sampled during active COVID-19. The DNA of the CDR3 is TGTGCCAGCAGTGACCCTCGGGGGGGCGCCTACAATGAGCAGTTCTTC. Translated: CASSDPRGGAYNEQFF.